The 13 T cell receptor beta chains below were found in one sample sequenced in a study of T cell responses to AZD1222 COVID-19 vaccine. The table came from immunoSEQ multiplex PCR; TCRdb's copy has only in-frame clones and leaves some out. The sample shows roughly 80,000 clones, roughly nine tenths of them seen only once. The specimen was peripheral blood, collected on day 0 of AZD1222 vaccination. The receptors stem from an adult in good health.

This chain uses TRBV6-5 with TRBJ1-2; 8 positions match TRBD1. The CDR3 runs to 15 residues. Germline assignment: CDR1 MNHEY and CDR2 SVGAGI. The junction had 6 bases not matched to a gene; V was cut back by 2 bases and J by 4 bases. CDR3 sequence: CASSYRDRHFYGYTF. CDR3 nucleotides: TGTGCCAGCAGTTACAGGGACAGGCATTTCTATGGCTACACCTTC.

The genes are TRBV11-3 and TRBJ1-1; possible D gene TRBD1, 6 bases. CDR3 length: 13 residues. Germline-derived CDR1 and CDR2 are SGHNT and YENEEA. Trimming removed 6 bases at V and 2 bases at J, with 10 bases between. DNA of the CDR3: TGTGCCAGCAGTTTGGACAGTAACACTGAAGCTTTCTTT. Amino acid sequence: CASSLDSNTEAFF.

The chain recombines TRBV7-2 with TRBJ2-5, with D hard to call. Germline CDR1 and CDR2: SGHTA and FQGNSA. The CDR3 runs to 12 residues. The V end lost 3 bases, the J end lost 3 bases, and 5 bases lay between the germline ends. As DNA, the CDR3 is TGTGCCAGCAGCTTCCCCAAAGAGACCCAGTACTTC. Protein product: CASSFPKETQYF.

V gene TRBV5-1 combines with J gene TRBJ1-3; D uncertain. Per the germline V gene, CDR1 is SGHRS and CDR2 is YFSETQ. The length of the CDR3 is 13 residues. The V end was cut by 2 bases, the J end by 4 bases, with 7 bases between. The CDR3 protein is CASSLSPGNTIYF. CDR3 coding DNA: TGCGCCAGCAGCTTAAGCCCAGGAAACACCATATATTTT.

This rearrangement joins TRBV19 to TRBJ1-3; the D is unclear. V lost 5 bases and J lost 2, with 13 bases in between. Germline V gene lookup returns CDR1 LNHDA and CDR2 SQIVND (reference sequence). The CDR3 is 15 residues long. This chain's CDR3 is CASSLAGIAGNTIYF. Written as DNA, the CDR3 is TGTGCCAGTAGTCTGGCGGGGATTGCTGGAAACACCATATATTTT. Drawing the rest from reference TRBV19 and TRBJ1-3, the complete variable domain is DGGITQSPKYLFRKEGQNVTLSCEQNLNHDAMYWYRQDPGQGLRLIYYSQIVNDFQKGDIAEGYSVSREKKESFPLTVTSAQKNPTAFYLCASSLAGIAGNTIYFGEGSWLTVV.

The gene calls are TRBV27 and TRBJ1-1; D not certain. With 6 bases removed from V and 9 bases from J, the gap between germline ends came to 11 bases. From germline, CDR1 is MNHEY and CDR2 SMNVEV (reference sequence). This CDR3 is 11 amino acids long. The CDR3 DNA reads as TGTGCCAGCAGCAATAGCCTTCAAGCTTTCTTT. Translated: CASSNSLQAFF.

This clone was seen only once. Compared with germline, one end of the junction differs, possibly owing to a read error. The J gene is TRBJ2-1, the V gene TRBV4-2; D is undetermined. The CDR3 is 16 residues long. CDR1 is LGHNA and CDR2 is YNFKEQ in the germline V gene. The CDR3: CASSQPVGSSDNEQFF. DNA of the CDR3: TGTGCCAGCAGCCAACCTGTTGGCAGCTCCGACAATGAGCAGTTCTTC.

This chain connects TRBV11-3 to TRBJ2-5; TRBD2 matches 13 bases. Germline V gene lookup returns CDR1 SGHNT and CDR2 YENEEA. The J segment lost 5 bases and the V segment lost 5 bases, leaving 8 bases of the junction unmatched. The CDR3 extends over 16 amino acids. CDR3 residues: CASSIVGLAGLETQYF. CDR3 DNA: TGTGCCAGCAGCATAGTGGGACTAGCGGGGCTGGAGACCCAGTACTTC.

The rearrangement uses TRBV5-1 and TRBJ1-6, with a weak D call TRBD1 (5 bases). V was clipped by 0 bases and J by 7 bases, with 11 bases between them. Per germline, CDR1 SGHRS and CDR2 YFSETQ. This CDR3 contains 15 residues. Written as DNA, the CDR3 is TGCGCCAGCAGCTTGGAGAGGGGTGACAATTCACCCCTCCACTTT. Translated, it gives CASSLERGDNSPLHF.

The chain recombines TRBV5-4 with TRBJ1-3; D possibly corresponds to TRBD1 (6 bases). Germline V gives CDR1 SGHNT, CDR2 YYREEE (reference sequence). The CDR3 runs 15 residues. Trimming removed 0 bases from V and 4 bases from J, with 11 bases in between. CDR3 residues: CASSLGGGPGNTIYF. The CDR3, as DNA: TGTGCCAGCAGCTTGGGCGGGGGGCCGGGAAACACCATATATTTT.

The rearrangement uses TRBV18 and TRBJ1-1, with D hard to call. The length of the CDR3 is 14 residues. The V end was cut by 3 bases, the J end by 1 base, with 9 bases between. CDR1 is KGHSH and CDR2 is LQKENI in the germline V gene. The CDR3 is CASSPGAENTEAFF. In nucleotides, the CDR3 is TGTGCCAGCTCACCCGGTGCGGAGAACACTGAAGCTTTCTTT.

This chain links TRBV6-2 or TRBV6-3 with TRBJ2-1, with 14 bases aligning to TRBD2. The ends lost 2 bases at V and 0 bases at J; junction bases unmatched: 9. There are 20 residues in the CDR3. CDR1 and CDR2 (germline): MNHEY, SVGEGT. The CDR3 region has the DNA TGTGCCAGCAGTTACAGGGGGACTAGCGGGAGCGCCTTCTCCTACAATGAGCAGTTCTTC. Its translation: CASSYRGTSGSAFSYNEQFF.

The rearrangement joins TRBV7-8 to TRBJ1-6; D is ambiguous. CDR1 and CDR2 (germline): SGHVS, FQNEAQ. V was cut by 5 bases and J by 5 bases, with 4 bases left in between. This CDR3 is 12 amino acids long. For the CDR3, the DNA is TGTGCCAGCAGCCAGCATAATTCACCCCTCCACTTT. Residues: CASSQHNSPLHF.